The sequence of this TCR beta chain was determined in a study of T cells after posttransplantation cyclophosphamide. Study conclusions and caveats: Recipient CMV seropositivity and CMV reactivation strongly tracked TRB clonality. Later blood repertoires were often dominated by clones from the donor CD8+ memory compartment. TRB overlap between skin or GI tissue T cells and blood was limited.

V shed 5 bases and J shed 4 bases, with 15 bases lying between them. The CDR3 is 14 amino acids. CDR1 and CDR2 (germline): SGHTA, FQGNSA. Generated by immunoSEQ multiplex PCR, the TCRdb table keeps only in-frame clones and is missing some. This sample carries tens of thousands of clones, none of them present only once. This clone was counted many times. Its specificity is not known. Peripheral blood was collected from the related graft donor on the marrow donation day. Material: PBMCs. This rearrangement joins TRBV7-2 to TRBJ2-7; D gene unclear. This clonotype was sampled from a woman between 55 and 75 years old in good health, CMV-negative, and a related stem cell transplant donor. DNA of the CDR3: TGTGCCAGCAGCCCCATGTCCCAGGCTTACGAGCAGTACTTC. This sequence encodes CASSPMSQAYEQYF.